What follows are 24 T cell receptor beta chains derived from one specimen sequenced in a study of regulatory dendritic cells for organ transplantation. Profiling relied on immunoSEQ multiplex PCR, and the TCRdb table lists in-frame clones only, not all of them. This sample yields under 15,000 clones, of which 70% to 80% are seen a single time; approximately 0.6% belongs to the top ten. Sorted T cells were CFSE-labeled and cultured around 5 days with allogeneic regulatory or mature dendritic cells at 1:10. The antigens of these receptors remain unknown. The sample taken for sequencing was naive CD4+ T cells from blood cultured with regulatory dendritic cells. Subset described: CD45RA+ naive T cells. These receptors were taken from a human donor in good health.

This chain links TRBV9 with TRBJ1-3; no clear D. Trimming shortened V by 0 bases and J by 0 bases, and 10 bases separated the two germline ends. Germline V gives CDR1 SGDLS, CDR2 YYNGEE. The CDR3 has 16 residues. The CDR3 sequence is CASSVGGGSSGNTIYF. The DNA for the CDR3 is TGTGCCAGCAGCGTAGGAGGCGGCAGCTCTGGAAACACCATATATTTT.

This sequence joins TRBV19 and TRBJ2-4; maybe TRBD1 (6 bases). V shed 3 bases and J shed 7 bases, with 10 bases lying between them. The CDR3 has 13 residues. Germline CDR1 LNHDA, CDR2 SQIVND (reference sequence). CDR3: CASSMAGVNIQYF. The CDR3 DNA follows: TGTGCCAGTAGTATGGCAGGGGTTAACATTCAGTACTTC.

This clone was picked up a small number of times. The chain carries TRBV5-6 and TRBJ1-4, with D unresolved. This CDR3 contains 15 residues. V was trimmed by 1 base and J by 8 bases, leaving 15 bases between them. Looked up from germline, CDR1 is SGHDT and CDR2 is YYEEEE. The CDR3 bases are TGTGCCAGCAGCTTGATCGCGGAAGGTGGAGAAAAACTGTTTTTT. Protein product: CASSLIAEGGEKLFF.

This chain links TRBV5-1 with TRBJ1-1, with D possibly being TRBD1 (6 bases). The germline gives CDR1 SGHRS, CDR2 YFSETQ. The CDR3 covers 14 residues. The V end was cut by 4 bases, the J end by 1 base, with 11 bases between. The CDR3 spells CASSGQGQNTEAFF. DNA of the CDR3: TGCGCCAGCAGCGGCCAGGGACAGAACACTGAAGCTTTCTTT.

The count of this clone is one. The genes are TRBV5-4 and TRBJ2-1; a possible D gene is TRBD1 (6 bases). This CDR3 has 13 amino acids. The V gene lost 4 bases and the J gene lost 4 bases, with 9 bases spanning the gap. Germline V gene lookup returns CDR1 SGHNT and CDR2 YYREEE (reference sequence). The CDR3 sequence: CASSQGQYNEQFF. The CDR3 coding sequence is TGTGCCAGCAGCCAAGGACAGTACAATGAGCAGTTCTTC.

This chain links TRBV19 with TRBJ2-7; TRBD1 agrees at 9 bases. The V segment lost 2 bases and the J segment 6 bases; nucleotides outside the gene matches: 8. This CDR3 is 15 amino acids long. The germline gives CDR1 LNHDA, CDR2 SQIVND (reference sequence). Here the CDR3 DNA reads TGTGCCAGTAGTATACGTGGAGACAGGGGGTCCGAGCAGTACTTC. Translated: CASSIRGDRGSEQYF.

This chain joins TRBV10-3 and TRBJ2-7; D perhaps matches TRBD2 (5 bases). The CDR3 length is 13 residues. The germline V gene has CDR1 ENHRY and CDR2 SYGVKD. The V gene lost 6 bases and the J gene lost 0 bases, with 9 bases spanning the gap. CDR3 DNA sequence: TGTGCCATCAGCGACGACTACTCCTACGAGCAGTACTTC. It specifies CAISDDYSYEQYF.

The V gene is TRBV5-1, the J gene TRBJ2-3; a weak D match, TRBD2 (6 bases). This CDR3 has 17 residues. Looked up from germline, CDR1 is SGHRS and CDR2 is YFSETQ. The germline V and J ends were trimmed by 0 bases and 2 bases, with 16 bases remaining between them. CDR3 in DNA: TGCGCCAGCAGCTTGGGCGGGGCAGGCCCCAACACAGATACGCAGTATTTT. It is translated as CASSLGGAGPNTDTQYF.

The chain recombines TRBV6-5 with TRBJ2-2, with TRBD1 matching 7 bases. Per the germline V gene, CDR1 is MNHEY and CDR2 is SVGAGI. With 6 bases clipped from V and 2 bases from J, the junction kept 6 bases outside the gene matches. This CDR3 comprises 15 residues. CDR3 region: CASSPGTANTGELFF. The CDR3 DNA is TGTGCCAGCAGCCCCGGGACAGCTAACACCGGGGAGCTGTTTTTT.

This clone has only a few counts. The DNA of the CDR3 is TGCGCCAGCAGCCAGCTGACAGGGGGCTATGGCTACACCTTC. Translated, it gives CASSQLTGGYGYTF. This chain joins TRBV4-1 and TRBJ1-2, with 9 bases identical to TRBD1. CDR3 length: 14 amino acids. V lost 3 bases and J lost 4; bases outside the gene matches: 3. Germline assignment: CDR1 MGHRA and CDR2 YSYEKL.

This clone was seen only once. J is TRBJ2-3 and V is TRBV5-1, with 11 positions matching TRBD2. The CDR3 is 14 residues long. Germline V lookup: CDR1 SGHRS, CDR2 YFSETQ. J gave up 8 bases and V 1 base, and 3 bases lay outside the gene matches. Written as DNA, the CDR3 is TGCGCCAGCAGCTTGAACGGACTAGCGGGTACGCAGTATTTT. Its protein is CASSLNGLAGTQYF. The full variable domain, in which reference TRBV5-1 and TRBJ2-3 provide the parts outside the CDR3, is KAGVTQTPRYLIKTRGQQVTLSCSPISGHRSVSWYQQTPGQGLQFLFEYFSETQRNKGNFPGRFSGRQFSNSRSEMNVSTLELGDSALYLCASSLNGLAGTQYFGPGTRLTVL.

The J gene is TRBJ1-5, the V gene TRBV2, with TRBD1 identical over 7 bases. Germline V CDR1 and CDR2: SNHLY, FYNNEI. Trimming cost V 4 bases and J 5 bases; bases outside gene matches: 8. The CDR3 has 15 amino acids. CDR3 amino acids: CASSVYGTEYQPQHF. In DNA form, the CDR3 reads TGTGCCAGCAGTGTATACGGGACAGAGTATCAGCCCCAGCATTTT.

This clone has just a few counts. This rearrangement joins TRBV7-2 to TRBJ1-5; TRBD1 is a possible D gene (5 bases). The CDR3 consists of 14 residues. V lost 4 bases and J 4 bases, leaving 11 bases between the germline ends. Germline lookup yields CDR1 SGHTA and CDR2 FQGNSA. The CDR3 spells CASSSTVGNQPQHF. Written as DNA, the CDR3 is TGTGCCAGCAGCTCGACAGTGGGTAATCAGCCCCAGCATTTT.

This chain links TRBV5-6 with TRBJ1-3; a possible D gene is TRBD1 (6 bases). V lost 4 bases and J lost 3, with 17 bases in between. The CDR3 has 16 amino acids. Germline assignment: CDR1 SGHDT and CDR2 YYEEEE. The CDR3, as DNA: TGTGCCAGCAGCCCTGGTGGGGGGGCTAGTGGAAACACCATATATTTT. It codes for CASSPGGGASGNTIYF.

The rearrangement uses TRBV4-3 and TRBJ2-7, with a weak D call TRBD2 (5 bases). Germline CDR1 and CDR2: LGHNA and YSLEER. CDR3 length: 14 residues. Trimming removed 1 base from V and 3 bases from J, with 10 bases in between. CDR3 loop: CASSQVLGSYEQYF. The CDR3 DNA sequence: TGCGCCAGCAGCCAAGTCCTGGGGAGCTACGAGCAGTACTTC.

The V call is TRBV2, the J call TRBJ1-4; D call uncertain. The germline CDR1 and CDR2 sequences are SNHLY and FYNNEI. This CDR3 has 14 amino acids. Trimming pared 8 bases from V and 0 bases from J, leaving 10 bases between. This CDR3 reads CASHRETTNEKLFF. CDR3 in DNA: TGTGCCAGCCACCGGGAGACAACTAATGAAAAACTGTTTTTT.

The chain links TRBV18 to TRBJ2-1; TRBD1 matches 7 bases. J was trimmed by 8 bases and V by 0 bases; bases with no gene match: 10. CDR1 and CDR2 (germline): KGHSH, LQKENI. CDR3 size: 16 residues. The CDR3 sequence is CASSPPGQFLTYEQFF. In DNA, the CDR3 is TGTGCCAGCTCACCACCGGGACAGTTCCTCACCTATGAGCAGTTCTTC. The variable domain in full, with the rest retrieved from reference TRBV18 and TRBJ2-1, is NAGVMQNPRHLVRRRGQEARLRCSPMKGHSHVYWYRQLPEEGLKFMVYLQKENIIDESGMPKERFSAEFPKEGPSILRIQQVVRGDSAAYFCASSPPGQFLTYEQFFGPGTRLTVL.

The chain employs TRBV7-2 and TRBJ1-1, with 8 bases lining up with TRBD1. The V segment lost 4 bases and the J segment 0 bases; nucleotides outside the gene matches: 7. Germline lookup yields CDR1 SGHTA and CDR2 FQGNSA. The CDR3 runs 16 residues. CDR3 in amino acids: CASSSQGAGMNTEAFF. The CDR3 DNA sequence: TGTGCCAGCAGCTCGCAGGGGGCGGGCATGAACACTGAAGCTTTCTTT.

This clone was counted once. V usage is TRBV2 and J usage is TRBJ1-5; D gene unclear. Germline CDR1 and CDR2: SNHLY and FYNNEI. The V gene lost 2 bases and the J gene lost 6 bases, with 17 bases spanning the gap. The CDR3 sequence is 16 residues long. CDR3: CASSESSHVEGQPQHF. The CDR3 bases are TGTGCCAGCAGTGAAAGTAGTCATGTGGAGGGTCAGCCCCAGCATTTT.

The CDR3 DNA reads TGTGCCAGAAGCTTAGACAACCCTCAGGGGAGAGAGGCTGATGGCTACACCTTC. This encodes CARSLDNPQGREADGYTF. The chain carries TRBV7-5 and TRBJ1-2; the table names TRBD1, a call not compared with the DNA. TRBV7-5 is an annotated pseudogene. The CDR3 loop spans 18 amino acids.

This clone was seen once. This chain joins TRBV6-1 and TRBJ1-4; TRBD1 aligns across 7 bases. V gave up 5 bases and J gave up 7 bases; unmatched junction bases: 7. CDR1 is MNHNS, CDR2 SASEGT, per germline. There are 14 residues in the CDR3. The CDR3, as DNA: TGTGCCAGCAGTTTCGACAGGGCGGCTGAAAAACTGTTTTTT. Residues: CASSFDRAAEKLFF.

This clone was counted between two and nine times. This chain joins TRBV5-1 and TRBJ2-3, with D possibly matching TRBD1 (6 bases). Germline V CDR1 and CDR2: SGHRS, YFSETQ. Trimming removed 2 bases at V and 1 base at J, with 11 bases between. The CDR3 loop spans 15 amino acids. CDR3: CASSFSGERTDTQYF. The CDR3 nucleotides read TGCGCCAGCAGCTTTTCAGGGGAACGCACAGATACGCAGTATTTT.

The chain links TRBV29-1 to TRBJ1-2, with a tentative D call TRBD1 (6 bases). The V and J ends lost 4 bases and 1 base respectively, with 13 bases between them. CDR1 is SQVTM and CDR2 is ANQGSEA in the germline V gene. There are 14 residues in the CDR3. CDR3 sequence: CSVGRDIRNYGYTF. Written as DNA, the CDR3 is TGCAGCGTTGGCAGGGACATCCGTAACTATGGCTACACCTTC. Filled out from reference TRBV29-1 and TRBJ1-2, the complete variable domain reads SAVISQKPSRDICQRGTSLTIQCQVDSQVTMMFWYRQQPGQSLTLIATANQGSEATYESGFVIDKFPISRPNLTFSTLTVSNMSPEDSSIYLCSVGRDIRNYGYTFGSGTRLTVV.

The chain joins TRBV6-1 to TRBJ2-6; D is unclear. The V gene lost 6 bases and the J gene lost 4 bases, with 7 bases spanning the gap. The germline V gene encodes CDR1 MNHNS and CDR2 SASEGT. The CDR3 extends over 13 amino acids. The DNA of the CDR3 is TGTGCCAGCAGAGTGGCCGGGGCCAACGTCCTGACTTTC. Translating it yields CASRVAGANVLTF.